The T cell receptor beta chain described here comes from a study of cytomegalovirus exposure and HLA in healthy donors. The germline gives CDR1 GTSNPN, CDR2 SVGIG (reference sequence). The CDR3 runs to 14 residues. Trimming shortened V by 5 bases and J by 3 bases, and 14 bases separated the two germline ends. Repertoires were generated with immunoSEQ multiplex PCR, while TCRdb's copy carries only in-frame clones and drops some. The data contain about 88,000 clones, roughly 84% of them singletons. The receptor's source is a woman between 18 and 30 years old in good health and CMV-seropositive. The sequenced material came from PBMCs. The rearrangement links TRBV30 to TRBJ1-5; maybe TRBD1 (5 bases). CDR3 region: CAWGLHRINQPQHF. The CDR3 nucleotides are TGTGCCTGGGGATTGCACAGGATCAATCAGCCCCAGCATTTT.